These T cell receptor beta chains were read from a single sample in a study of T-cell memory formation after mild COVID-19. One entry per CDR3 protein results from TCRdb running MiXCR on the 5' RACE reads. The sample shows around 310,000 distinct CDR3 sequences, over 11% of them seen only once. Sequenced sample: PBMCs or a T cell subset sorted from them (not recorded which). The receptors were gathered from a man aged 18-30 years who had mild COVID-19 (a few samples of this study predate the infection). Cell type and time point are not known. Each CDR3 is given with its conserved first and last residue. A D gene is named only where the DNA matches it firmly. Not all rows give a size; the values are once, few, many and, for expanded clones, a class.

cdr3_length: 16; j_call: TRBJ2-3; clone_size: -; d_call: TRBD2; v_call: TRBV7-2; cdr3_aa: CASSLFPSGSTDTQYF; cdr3_nt: TGTGCCAGCAGCTTATTTCCTAGCGGCAGCACAGATACGCAGTATTTT
cdr3_length: 14; j_call: TRBJ2-2; clone_size: -; d_call: -; v_call: TRBV20-1; cdr3_aa: CSYEGPIKTGELFF; cdr3_nt: TGCAGTTACGAGGGACCAATCAAGACCGGGGAGCTGTTTTTT
cdr3_length: 15; j_call: TRBJ1-2; clone_size: few; d_call: TRBD1; v_call: TRBV7-9; cdr3_aa: CASRSWRQGRYGYTF; cdr3_nt: TGTGCCAGCAGAAGCTGGCGACAGGGCCGCTATGGCTACACCTTC
cdr3_length: 16; j_call: TRBJ2-4; clone_size: few; d_call: TRBD1; v_call: TRBV7-2; cdr3_aa: CASSRLSTGGENIQYF; cdr3_nt: TGTGCCAGCAGCCGTCTTTCGACAGGGGGCGAAAACATTCAGTACTTC
cdr3_length: 13; j_call: TRBJ1-1; clone_size: few; d_call: TRBD1; v_call: TRBV30; cdr3_aa: CAWSGEGQEAAFF; cdr3_nt: TGTGCCTGGAGTGGCGAGGGACAGGAGGCGGCTTTCTTT
cdr3_length: 13; j_call: TRBJ2-2; clone_size: -; d_call: -; v_call: TRBV7-9; cdr3_aa: CASCPLDTGELFF; cdr3_nt: TGTGCCAGCTGTCCGTTGGACACCGGGGAGCTGTTTTTT
cdr3_length: 13; j_call: TRBJ1-2; clone_size: -; d_call: -; v_call: TRBV27; cdr3_aa: CASAAGFGGGYTF; cdr3_nt: TGTGCCAGCGCCGCGGGATTTGGGGGTGGCTACACCTTC
cdr3_length: 15; j_call: TRBJ1-1; clone_size: -; d_call: TRBD1; v_call: TRBV7-3; cdr3_aa: CASSLTGQGGTEAFF; cdr3_nt: TGTGCCAGCAGCTTAACCGGACAGGGAGGCACTGAAGCTTTCTTT
cdr3_length: 14; j_call: TRBJ2-3; clone_size: -; d_call: TRBD1; v_call: TRBV27; cdr3_aa: CASSTTGAADTQYF; cdr3_nt: TGTGCCAGCAGTACGACAGGGGCCGCAGATACGCAGTATTTT
cdr3_length: 17; j_call: TRBJ2-7; clone_size: -; d_call: -; v_call: TRBV20-1; cdr3_aa: CSARVTTRGPQGYEQYF; cdr3_nt: TGCAGTGCTAGAGTTACTACTCGGGGCCCCCAAGGGTACGAGCAGTACTTC
cdr3_length: 14; j_call: TRBJ2-2; clone_size: few; d_call: -; v_call: TRBV7-9; cdr3_aa: CASSLALAGGELFF; cdr3_nt: TGTGCCAGCAGCTTAGCGCTTGCCGGCGGGGAGCTGTTTTTT
cdr3_length: 15; j_call: TRBJ1-1; clone_size: many; d_call: -; v_call: TRBV7-3; cdr3_aa: CASSHSGGLNTEAFF; cdr3_nt: TGTGCCAGCAGCCACAGTGGCGGCCTTAACACTGAAGCTTTCTTT
cdr3_length: 8; j_call: TRBJ2-7; clone_size: few; d_call: -; v_call: TRBV7-9; cdr3_aa: CAPYEQYF; cdr3_nt: TGTGCCCCCTACGAGCAGTACTTC
cdr3_length: 13; j_call: TRBJ1-2; clone_size: few; d_call: -; v_call: TRBV12-3/TRBV12-4; cdr3_aa: CASSLRPLYGYTF; cdr3_nt: TGTGCCAGCAGTTTACGGCCGCTCTATGGCTACACCTTC
cdr3_length: 13; j_call: TRBJ2-1; clone_size: few; d_call: TRBD1; v_call: TRBV29-1; cdr3_aa: CSAGQGAGNEQFF; cdr3_nt: TGCAGCGCGGGACAGGGGGCGGGGAATGAGCAGTTCTTC
cdr3_length: 14; j_call: TRBJ2-7; clone_size: -; d_call: TRBD1; v_call: TRBV27; cdr3_aa: CASSLSGRGLEQYF; cdr3_nt: TGTGCCAGCAGTTTATCGGGCAGGGGGCTCGAGCAGTACTTC
cdr3_length: 15; j_call: TRBJ2-7; clone_size: few; d_call: -; v_call: TRBV5-5; cdr3_aa: CASSLPQGMVGEQYF; cdr3_nt: TGTGCCAGCAGCTTGCCCCAGGGGATGGTGGGCGAGCAGTACTTC
cdr3_length: 11; j_call: TRBJ2-7; clone_size: -; d_call: TRBD2; v_call: TRBV10-3; cdr3_aa: CAISEAGDKYF; cdr3_nt: TGTGCCATCAGTGAGGCGGGAGACAAGTACTTC
cdr3_length: 14; j_call: TRBJ2-7; clone_size: few; d_call: -; v_call: TRBV12-3/TRBV12-4; cdr3_aa: CASSFWQHSYEQYF; cdr3_nt: TGTGCCAGCAGTTTCTGGCAGCACTCCTACGAGCAGTACTTC
cdr3_length: 15; j_call: TRBJ1-2; clone_size: -; d_call: -; v_call: TRBV3-1; cdr3_aa: CASSQEVLRSYGYTF; cdr3_nt: TGTGCCAGCAGCCAAGAGGTGCTCAGATCTTATGGCTACACCTTC
cdr3_length: 14; j_call: TRBJ2-3; clone_size: many; d_call: -; v_call: TRBV7-2; cdr3_aa: CASSPTGYTDTQYF; cdr3_nt: TGTGCCAGCAGCCCAACAGGGTATACAGATACGCAGTATTTT
cdr3_length: 15; j_call: TRBJ2-4; clone_size: -; d_call: -; v_call: TRBV28; cdr3_aa: CASSLLGGRKNIQYF; cdr3_nt: TGTGCCAGCAGTTTACTGGGGGGGCGGAAAAACATTCAGTACTTC
cdr3_length: 16; j_call: TRBJ2-3; clone_size: few; d_call: -; v_call: TRBV4-1; cdr3_aa: CASSQVEPGGEDTQYF; cdr3_nt: TGCGCCAGCAGCCAAGTCGAGCCGGGCGGGGAAGATACGCAGTATTTT
cdr3_length: 15; j_call: TRBJ2-7; clone_size: few; d_call: TRBD1; v_call: TRBV11-1; cdr3_aa: CASSATTGGGDEQYF; cdr3_nt: TGTGCCAGCAGCGCGACGACAGGGGGCGGCGACGAGCAGTACTTC
cdr3_length: 13; j_call: TRBJ1-3; clone_size: -; d_call: -; v_call: TRBV12-3/TRBV12-4; cdr3_aa: CASSFYSGNTIYF; cdr3_nt: TGTGCCAGCAGTTTCTACTCTGGAAACACCATATATTTT
cdr3_length: 14; j_call: TRBJ2-1; clone_size: few; d_call: TRBD1; v_call: TRBV6-2/TRBV6-3; cdr3_aa: CASSNYRGTNEQFF; cdr3_nt: TGTGCCAGCAGTAACTACAGGGGAACCAATGAGCAGTTCTTC
cdr3_length: 15; j_call: TRBJ1-4; clone_size: few; d_call: TRBD1; v_call: TRBV12-5; cdr3_aa: CASGIQRTGTEKLFF; cdr3_nt: TGTGCTAGTGGCATCCAACGGACAGGGACTGAAAAACTGTTTTTT
cdr3_length: 15; j_call: TRBJ2-2; clone_size: few; d_call: TRBD1; v_call: TRBV7-2; cdr3_aa: CASSRQGENTGELFF; cdr3_nt: TGTGCCAGCAGCAGACAGGGGGAGAACACCGGGGAGCTGTTTTTT
cdr3_length: 14; j_call: TRBJ2-5; clone_size: -; d_call: TRBD1; v_call: TRBV9; cdr3_aa: CASSVNRGAETQYF; cdr3_nt: TGTGCCAGCAGCGTAAACAGGGGAGCAGAGACCCAGTACTTC
cdr3_length: 16; j_call: TRBJ2-5; clone_size: -; d_call: TRBD1; v_call: TRBV25-1; cdr3_aa: CASSVSAGTGRETQYF; cdr3_nt: TGTGCCAGCAGCGTCTCCGCCGGGACAGGAAGGGAGACCCAGTACTTC
cdr3_length: 15; j_call: TRBJ2-7; clone_size: -; d_call: TRBD2; v_call: TRBV7-2; cdr3_aa: CASILARWEGYEQYF; cdr3_nt: TGTGCCAGCATCTTAGCCCGGTGGGAGGGCTACGAGCAGTACTTC
cdr3_length: 14; j_call: TRBJ2-3; clone_size: many; d_call: TRBD1; v_call: TRBV7-9; cdr3_aa: CASSFETGGDTQYF; cdr3_nt: TGTGCCAGCAGCTTTGAAACAGGGGGGGATACGCAGTATTTT